One and the same sample provided the 27 T cell receptor beta chains below, sequenced in a study of OX40 agonist ivuxolimab in advanced cancers. The table came from immunoSEQ multiplex PCR; TCRdb's copy has only in-frame clones and leaves some out. This table holds some 83,000 clones, over 90% found once. The sample consisted of CD4+ or CD8+ T cells sorted from blood, taken in a trial of the OX40 agonist ivuxolimab. The receptors come from an adult with an advanced solid tumor such as melanoma, head and neck, liver or kidney cancer.

CDR3 residues: CASSLTETQYF. The CDR3 region has the DNA TGTGCCAGCAGCTTAACAGAGACCCAGTACTTC. This rearrangement joins TRBV11-2 to TRBJ2-5, with no clear D. CDR3 size: 11 residues. Germline CDR1 is SGHAT and CDR2 is FQNNGV. The germline V and J ends were trimmed by 2 bases and 4 bases, with 2 bases remaining between them.

V is TRBV14 and J is TRBJ2-1; D remains ambiguous. Germline-derived CDR1 and CDR2 are SGHDN and FVKESK. The CDR3 has 16 residues. The V end lost 0 bases, the J end lost 4 bases, and 13 bases lay between the germline ends. CDR3 sequence reads: CASSQDETFLYNEQFF. DNA of the CDR3: TGTGCCAGCAGCCAAGATGAAACTTTCCTGTACAATGAGCAGTTCTTC.

The V gene is TRBV29-1, the J gene TRBJ1-1, with a weak D call TRBD1 (6 bases). The ends were cut back, 0 bases at V and 6 bases at J, with 20 bases in the middle. The CDR3 contains 16 residues. Germline V lookup: CDR1 SQVTM, CDR2 ANQGSEA. Written as DNA, the CDR3 is TGCAGCGTTGAAGATGGGGGGGGCGGTCTTCCTCCTGAAGCTTTCTTT. Its protein product is CSVEDGGGGLPPEAFF.

The chain employs TRBV7-9 and TRBJ2-2; D might be TRBD2 (5 bases). CDR3 length: 14 amino acids. Germline V gene sequence: CDR1 SEHNR, CDR2 FQNEAQ (reference sequence). Trimming took 5 bases from V and 7 from J, leaving 14 bases between them. CDR3 amino acids: CASSTGDKIGELFF. The CDR3, as DNA: TGTGCCAGCAGCACCGGGGATAAGATCGGGGAGCTGTTTTTT.

The chain is built from TRBV15 and TRBJ2-5; 7 bases are a match to TRBD2. Losses at the gene ends were 5 bases for V and 5 bases for J; bases not matched to a gene: 5. This CDR3 contains 13 residues. Germline V CDR1 and CDR2: LNHNV, YYDKDF (reference sequence). The CDR3 DNA reads as TGTGCCACCAGCCGAGGACTAGTCGAGACCCAGTACTTC. Protein sequence: CATSRGLVETQYF.

This clone was counted once. The chain has TRBV23-1 and TRBJ1-3, with 8 bases lining up with TRBD1. TRBV23-1 is designated an ORF whose function remains uncertain. V trimming: 4 bases; J trimming: 4 bases; junction bases outside the gene matches: 15. The CDR3 sequence is 18 residues long. CDR3 DNA sequence: TGCGCCAGCAGTCGTGGGACAGGCGACCTTGAGGGCGGAAACACCATATATTTT. It encodes CASSRGTGDLEGGNTIYF.

The J gene is TRBJ1-5, the V gene TRBV28; possible D gene TRBD1, 6 bases. V lost 3 bases and J lost 7, with 22 bases in between. CDR3 length: 17 residues. CDR1 and CDR2 (germline): MDHEN, SYDVKM. The CDR3 coding sequence is TGTGCCAGCAGTTTCCGATTTTATACACAGGGCGGACAGCCCCAGCATTTT. Translating gives CASSFRFYTQGGQPQHF. Variable domain in full (rest from reference TRBV28 and TRBJ1-5): DVKVTQSSRYLVKRTGEKVFLECVQDMDHENMFWYRQDPGLGLRLIYFSYDVKMKEKGDIPEGYSVSREKKERFSLILESASTNQTSMYLCASSFRFYTQGGQPQHFGDGTRLSIL.

This clone was detected once. The J gene is TRBJ2-3, the V gene TRBV7-2; no clear D. The V end was cut by 1 base, the J end by 2 bases, with 10 bases between. In germline, CDR1 is SGHTA, CDR2 FQGNSA. The CDR3 is 15 amino acids. CDR3 in DNA: TGTGCCAGCAGCTTAGGCCCGCTAACCACAGATACGCAGTATTTT. It specifies CASSLGPLTTDTQYF.

The V gene is TRBV18, the J gene TRBJ2-4, with D unresolved. Germline assignment: CDR1 KGHSH and CDR2 LQKENI. Trimming left V 1 base short and J 5 bases short, with 3 bases between. The CDR3 runs 12 residues. The CDR3 is CASSPQENIQYF. The CDR3 DNA sequence: TGTGCCAGCTCACCACAAGAAAACATTCAGTACTTC.

This chain connects TRBV10-3 to TRBJ2-5; D is unclear. The CDR3 extends over 14 amino acids. Trimming cost V 7 bases and J 2 bases, with 14 bases left between them. From germline, CDR1 is ENHRY and CDR2 SYGVKD. In DNA, the CDR3 is TGTGCCATCAAGTTCCCTCAACTACAAGAGACCCAGTACTTC. Amino acid sequence: CAIKFPQLQETQYF.

This chain links TRBV23-1 with TRBJ2-7; D is uncertain. TRBV23-1 is known as an ORF, though its function is uncertain. The CDR3 extends over 15 amino acids. The V end was cut by 2 bases, the J end by 3 bases, with 14 bases between. The DNA for the CDR3 is TGCGCCAGCAGTCAAGAACACAGAGACTTCTACGAGCAGTACTTC. It yields the protein CASSQEHRDFYEQYF.

J is TRBJ2-7 and V is TRBV9; TRBD2 aligns across 11 bases. CDR3 size: 17 residues. Germline lookup yields CDR1 SGDLS and CDR2 YYNGEE. V trimming: 4 bases; J trimming: 2 bases; junction bases outside the gene matches: 11. Written as DNA, the CDR3 is TGTGCCAGCAGCCCTACCCCGAGACTAGCGGGGCCCTACGAGCAGTACTTC. This sequence encodes CASSPTPRLAGPYEQYF.

A word on this clone: The junction departs from the called germline gene at one end, perhaps through a read error. J is TRBJ1-4 and V is TRBV6-1; 9 nucleotides agree with TRBD1. The CDR3 has 14 amino acids. Germline V gives CDR1 MNHNS, CDR2 SASEGT. The CDR3 nucleotides are TGTGCCAGCAGGGAAGGGACAGGGAATGAAAAACTGTTTTTT. The encoded protein is CASREGTGNEKLFF.

The V call is TRBV7-3, the J call TRBJ1-1; D is uncertain. V shed 2 bases and J shed 6 bases, with 10 bases lying between them. The CDR3 consists of 13 residues. The germline V gene encodes CDR1 SGHTA and CDR2 FQGTGA. As DNA, the CDR3 is TGTGCCAGCAGCTTAGGGTGGCAGGCTGAAGCTTTCTTT. It specifies CASSLGWQAEAFF.

The chain recombines TRBV5-4 with TRBJ2-1, with 9 bases identical to TRBD2. The V segment lost 4 bases and the J segment 6 bases; nucleotides outside the gene matches: 14. Germline lookup yields CDR1 SGHNT and CDR2 YYREEE (reference sequence). The CDR3 is 17 residues long. Here the CDR3 reads CASSADGGAGGPNEQFF. In nucleotides, the CDR3 is TGTGCCAGCAGCGCGGATGGGGGCGCGGGAGGGCCCAATGAGCAGTTCTTC.

V usage is TRBV7-2 and J usage is TRBJ1-3; 8 bases map to TRBD1. V lost 0 bases, J lost 4 bases, and 2 bases stayed unmatched. The CDR3 length is 15 residues. Germline V gene lookup returns CDR1 SGHTA and CDR2 FQGNSA. The CDR3 sequence is CASSLAQGAGNTIYF. As DNA, the CDR3 is TGTGCCAGCAGCTTAGCGCAGGGGGCCGGAAACACCATATATTTT. The whole variable domain, filled in from reference TRBV7-2 and TRBJ1-3, reads GAGVSQSPSNKVTEKGKDVELRCDPISGHTALYWYRQSLGQGLEFLIYFQGNSAPDKSGLPSDRFSAERTGGSVSTLTIQRTQQEDSAVYLCASSLAQGAGNTIYFGEGSWLTVV.

The chain links TRBV4-2 to TRBJ1-4; unclear D gene. The V end was cut by 2 bases, the J end by 2 bases, with 9 bases between. The germline V gene encodes CDR1 LGHNA and CDR2 YNFKEQ. CDR3 length: 15 residues. Written as DNA, the CDR3 is TGTGCCAGCAGCCAACGGGCGGTTACTAATGAAAAACTGTTTTTT. It translates to CASSQRAVTNEKLFF.

This chain links TRBV11-2 with TRBJ2-1, with 10 bases aligning to TRBD2. V shed 6 bases, J shed 9 bases, and the junction held 14 bases outside the gene matches. The germline V gene has CDR1 SGHAT and CDR2 FQNNGV. The CDR3 totals 16 residues. The CDR3 DNA reads TGTGCCAGCAGGAGGAATAGCGGGAGGCCGCCGGCTGAGCAGTTCTTC. It is translated as CASRRNSGRPPAEQFF.

The chain is built from TRBV6-1 and TRBJ1-5; 9 nucleotides align to TRBD1. Germline CDR1 and CDR2: MNHNS and SASEGT. V dropped 4 bases and J dropped 6; count of bases not matched to a gene: 7. The CDR3 sequence is 15 residues long. This chain's CDR3 is CASSAGTGYVQPQHF. The CDR3 nucleotides read TGTGCCAGCAGTGCGGGGACAGGGTATGTTCAGCCCCAGCATTTT.

V and J are TRBV7-9 and TRBJ2-3, with 8 bases fitting TRBD2. CDR1 is SEHNR, CDR2 FQNEAQ, per germline (reference sequence). This CDR3 region has 16 residues. With 1 base clipped from V and 1 base from J, the junction kept 4 bases outside the gene matches. This CDR3 reads CASSLGTSGGTDTQYF. The DNA of the CDR3 is TGTGCCAGCAGCTTAGGAACTAGCGGAGGCACAGATACGCAGTATTTT.

The chain recombines TRBV4-3 with TRBJ2-7, with 11 nucleotides matching TRBD2. CDR1 is LGHNA, CDR2 YSLEER, per germline. The ends lost 3 bases at V and 2 bases at J; junction bases unmatched: 18. The CDR3 is 20 residues long. CDR3 in amino acids: CASSHARDSLAGGLPYEQYF. The CDR3 bases are TGCGCCAGCAGCCACGCCCGGGACAGCCTAGCGGGAGGTCTCCCCTACGAGCAGTACTTC.

The chain combines TRBV19 with TRBJ2-1; D uncertain. V was clipped by 6 bases and J by 1 base, with 4 bases between them. The CDR3 spans 12 residues. Germline CDR1 reads LNHDA; CDR2 reads SQIVND (reference sequence). The CDR3 DNA is TGTGCCAGTAGAAGGTCCTACAATGAGCAGTTCTTC. Residues: CASRRSYNEQFF.

This chain links TRBV6-6 with TRBJ2-3, with D possibly TRBD1 on 6 matching bases. With 8 bases removed from V and 0 bases from J, the gap between germline ends came to 9 bases. The CDR3 contains 13 residues. Germline V gene sequence: CDR1 MNHNY, CDR2 SVGAGI (reference sequence). The CDR3 here is CASHRDSTDTQYF. The CDR3 DNA sequence: TGTGCCAGCCACAGGGATAGCACAGATACGCAGTATTTT.

The V gene is TRBV5-4, the J gene TRBJ2-5; D may be TRBD2 (5 bases). The germline V gene has CDR1 SGHNT and CDR2 YYREEE (reference sequence). The CDR3 extends over 16 amino acids. V was shortened by 0 bases and J by 2 bases, with 14 bases between the two germline ends. The CDR3 loop reads CASSLGGLLGQETQYF. The CDR3 region has the DNA TGTGCCAGCAGCTTGGGTGGTTTACTAGGACAAGAGACCCAGTACTTC.

This chain connects TRBV19 to TRBJ1-5; D is perhaps TRBD1 (5 bases). Trimming pared 5 bases from V and 4 bases from J, leaving 18 bases between. This CDR3 is 16 amino acids long. The germline V gene encodes CDR1 LNHDA and CDR2 SQIVND (reference sequence). CDR3 residues: CASSPRDRSYNQPQHF. The CDR3 coding sequence is TGTGCCAGTAGTCCCCGGGACCGCTCTTATAATCAGCCCCAGCATTTT.

The genes are TRBV10-3 and TRBJ2-7, with 7 positions matching TRBD1. With V trimmed by 0 bases and J by 2 bases, 4 bases remained unmatched. Germline-derived CDR1 and CDR2 are ENHRY and SYGVKD. The CDR3 contains 15 residues. The CDR3 DNA reads as TGTGCCATCAGTGAGTCCGGGACAGCTACCTACGAGCAGTACTTC. It translates to CAISESGTATYEQYF.

The V call is TRBV2, the J call TRBJ1-6; D is possibly TRBD1 (6 bases). Germline CDR1 and CDR2: SNHLY and FYNNEI. The CDR3 contains 14 residues. The V end lost 6 bases, the J end lost 6 bases, and 12 bases lay between the germline ends. The CDR3 is CASRTQGSNSPLHF. CDR3 sequence (DNA): TGTGCCAGCAGGACACAGGGAAGTAATTCACCCCTCCACTTT. Variable domain in full (rest from reference TRBV2 and TRBJ1-6): EPEVTQTPSHQVTQMGQEVILRCVPISNHLYFYWYRQILGQKVEFLVSFYNNEISEKSEIFDDQFSVERPDGSNFTLKIRSTKLEDSAMYFCASRTQGSNSPLHFGNGTRLTVT.